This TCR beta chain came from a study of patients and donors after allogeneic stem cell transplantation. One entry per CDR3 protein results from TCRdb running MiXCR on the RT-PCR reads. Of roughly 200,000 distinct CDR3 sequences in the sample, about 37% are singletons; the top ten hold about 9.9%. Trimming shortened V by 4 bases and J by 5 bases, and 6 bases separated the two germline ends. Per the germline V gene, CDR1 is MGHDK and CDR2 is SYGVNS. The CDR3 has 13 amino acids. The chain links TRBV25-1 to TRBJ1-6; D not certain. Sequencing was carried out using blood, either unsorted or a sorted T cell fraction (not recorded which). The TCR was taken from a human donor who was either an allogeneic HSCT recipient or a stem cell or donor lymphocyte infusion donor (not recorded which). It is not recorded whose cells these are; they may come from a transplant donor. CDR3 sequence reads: CASSGRNNSPLHF. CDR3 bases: TGTGCCAGCAGTGGCCGGAATAATTCACCCCTCCACTTT.